This entry is about one T cell receptor beta chain. This clone appeared a single time. Its antigen has not been determined. Within one base of it there is no much larger clone, and no base qualities were kept. Relative to germline, V is missing 8 bases and J is missing 3 bases, with 13 bases of the junction outside any gene match. Via the germline V gene, CDR1 is SNHLY and CDR2 FYNNEI. The CDR3 holds 19 amino acids from the cysteine to the phenylalanine. Here the CDR3 DNA is all that survives: 57 bases in frame from base 1. This record belongs to a study of blood T cell repertoires in COVID-19 (dated by TCRdb to about 2020). For the study in its entirety: Collaborator samples came from the United States, Italy and Spain and covered acute and convalescent phases of COVID-19. A freely available public database, intended as a resource for researchers studying the immune response to SARS-CoV-2, is where the repertoires were released. The sample metadata nearly always contained a de-identified subject ID, COVID-19 status, age in years and sex. The prospective study material was composed of cDNA or gDNA derived from T cells, B-cell-depleted T cells, or PBMCs. HLA class I and class II types, where available, came from metadata supplied by the sample provider rather than from assay-based typing. The samples were drawn from two sources: the first 160 participants of the ongoing ImmuneRACE study, and 1,200 or so subjects contributed by 6 global collaborators. The dataset comprised deeply sampled blood TCRbeta repertoires from subjects exposed to, actively infected with, or recovered from COVID-19.

The paper's findings and limits, for the study overall: How much clinical and demographic metadata was included differed by source and by participant, and the metadata was provided uncurated.

TCRbeta CDR3 regions were amplified from genomic DNA by means of the immunoSEQ Assay, a bias-controlled multiplex PCR. On the authors' methods: The number of nucleated cells in each sample was estimated from the amplification of reference gene primers within the assay. To quantify the absolute abundance of each unique TCRbeta CDR3 rearrangement, sequence reads were collapsed and filtered. For each sample, productive Simpson clonality was calculated by taking the square root of Simpson's diversity index across productive rearrangements. TCRdb holds this immuneACCESS table with in-frame rearrangements only. Some clones are missing; in checked studies, unresolved V genes explain under half, and the rest has no known cause. The D gene and trimming were derived from the DNA, and the V and J assignments and clone size from that table. Here the sample has about 180,000 clones; roughly 88% occur a single time. The top ten clonotypes cover more than 7.5% of the sample.

Participants in the prospective study were enrolled through a virtual design, were aged about 18 to 100 years, and lived in 24 United States geographic areas. To assign participants to cohorts, the prospective study relied on clinical history that participants themselves reported in a screening survey and a study questionnaire. Recovered participants in ImmuneRACE Cohort 3 were defined as having two consecutive negative NP/OP PCR tests, clearance from a healthcare professional, or resolution of symptoms. In the prospective study, mobile phlebotomists collected whole blood, serum and a nasopharyngeal or oropharyngeal swab from each participant. Over a 2-month period, participants in the prospective study had the option of providing additional blood draws and questionnaires. Before DNA extraction, blood samples from the prospective study were shipped at room temperature or frozen.

The sequencing input was PBMCs or T cells enriched from blood (not recorded which). Recombination linked TRBV2 to TRBJ2-2; 15 middle bases align to TRBD2. The sequence derives from a woman between 25 and 40 years old who had recovered from COVID-19. In nucleotides, the sequence is TGTGCCAGCGGGACTAGCGGGAGGTTCGTCCACCAAGACACCGGGGAGCTGTTTTTT. This translates into CASGTSGRFVHQDTGELFF.